This paragraph covers one TCR beta chain sequence. This entry is derived from a study of blood T cell repertoires in COVID-19. Study-wide context: The United States, Italy and Spain were the sources of the acute and convalescent COVID-19 samples. PBMCs, B-cell-depleted T cells, or T cells provided the cDNA or gDNA that made up the material.

The table came from immunoSEQ multiplex PCR; TCRdb's copy has only in-frame clones and leaves some out. The sample includes 200,000 or so clones, more than 80% of them seen just once. During active infection, Seattle patients enrolled and were then monitored through disease. After removal of 6 bases from V and 4 bases from J, the junction contained 9 bases not matched to a gene. CDR1 and CDR2 (germline): MDHEN, SYDVKM. The CDR3 has 16 residues. This sequence joins TRBV28 and TRBJ1-2; TRBD1 agrees at 12 bases. The clonotype was recovered from a young man with COVID-19, enrolled during active disease. Source material: peripheral blood. CDR3 loop: CASSGDRGPGGYGYTF. CDR3 DNA: TGTGCCAGCAGCGGGGACAGGGGGCCAGGGGGCTATGGCTACACCTTC.